A single sample gave rise to the 3 T cell receptor beta chains below, sequenced in a study of PD-1 blockade in classical Hodgkin lymphoma. Some clones are missing from TCRdb's copy, which holds only in-frame ones; the method was immunoSEQ multiplex PCR. The sample gives some 27,000 clones, approximately 91% of which show up once; over 3% is in the top ten. Time point reported: newly diagnosed, previously untreated cHL patient sample. Sequencing was performed on peripheral blood mononuclear cells (PBMCs). The source of these receptors is a human donor with classical Hodgkin lymphoma.

The chain joins TRBV2 to TRBJ2-3, with 10 positions matching TRBD2. The V segment lost 2 bases and the J segment 1 base; nucleotides outside the gene matches: 3. The CDR3 has 16 amino acids. CDR1 and CDR2 from the germline V gene are SNHLY and FYNNEI. The CDR3 is CASSEMLAGGTDTQYF. As DNA, the CDR3 is TGTGCCAGCAGTGAAATGCTAGCGGGAGGCACAGATACGCAGTATTTT.

V and J are TRBV11-3 and TRBJ1-5; 7 bases align to TRBD1. The CDR3 totals 17 residues. Trimming at V came to 5 bases and at J to 0 bases, leaving 10 bases not matched to a gene. CDR1 is SGHNT, CDR2 YENEEA, per germline. This CDR3 reads CASSPGWGTDSNQPQHF. In DNA, the CDR3 is TGTGCCAGCAGCCCAGGATGGGGGACAGATAGCAATCAGCCCCAGCATTTT. The whole variable domain, remainder taken from reference TRBV11-3 and TRBJ1-5, is EAGVVQSPRYKIIEKKQPVAFWCNPISGHNTLYWYLQNLGQGPELLIRYENEEAVDDSQLPKDRFSAERLKGVDSTLKIQPAELGDSAVYLCASSPGWGTDSNQPQHFGDGTRLSIL.

This sequence joins TRBV25-1 and TRBJ1-5; perhaps TRBD1 as D (5 bases). This CDR3 region has 14 residues. The germline V gene encodes CDR1 MGHDK and CDR2 SYGVNS. V was cut by 5 bases and J by 3 bases, with 11 bases left in between. CDR3 in amino acids: CASSMGGDNQPQHF. In DNA, the CDR3 is TGTGCCAGCAGTATGGGGGGTGACAATCAGCCCCAGCATTTT.